This T cell receptor beta chain was sequenced for a study of T cell changes during pregnancy in multiple sclerosis. Produced via immunoSEQ multiplex PCR; TCRdb's table is partial and in-frame only. The sample has around 130,000 clones, roughly 92% seen once. With 0 bases removed from V and 1 base from J, the gap between germline ends came to 10 bases. The CDR3 length is 15 residues. The germline CDR1 and CDR2 sequences are SGHRS and YFSETQ. The sequencing used peripheral blood, collected before pregnancy. The J gene is TRBJ1-1, the V gene TRBV5-1; the D gene is possibly TRBD1 (6 bases). This sequence originates from a female donor with multiple sclerosis, enrolled in a pregnancy study. The CDR3 protein is CASSLAGTKNTEAFF. The CDR3 DNA reads as TGCGCCAGCAGCTTGGCCGGGACAAAGAACACTGAAGCTTTCTTT.